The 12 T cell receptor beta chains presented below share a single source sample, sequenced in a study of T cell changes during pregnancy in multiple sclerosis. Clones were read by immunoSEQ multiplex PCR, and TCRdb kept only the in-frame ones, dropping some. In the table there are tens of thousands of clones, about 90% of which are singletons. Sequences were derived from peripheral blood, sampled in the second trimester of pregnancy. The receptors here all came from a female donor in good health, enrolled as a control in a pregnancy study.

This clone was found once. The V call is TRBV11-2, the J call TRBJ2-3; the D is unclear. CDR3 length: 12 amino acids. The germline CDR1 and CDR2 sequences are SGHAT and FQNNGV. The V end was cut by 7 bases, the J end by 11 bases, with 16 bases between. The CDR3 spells CASTHPVLVQYF. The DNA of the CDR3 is TGTGCCAGCACCCACCCCGTTTTAGTGCAGTATTTT.

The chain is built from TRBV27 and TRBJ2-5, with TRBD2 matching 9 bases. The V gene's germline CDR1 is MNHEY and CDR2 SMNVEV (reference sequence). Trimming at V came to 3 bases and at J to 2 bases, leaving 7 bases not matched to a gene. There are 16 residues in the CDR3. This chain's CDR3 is CASSFFPSGAQETQYF. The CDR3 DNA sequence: TGTGCCAGCAGTTTTTTCCCTAGCGGGGCTCAAGAGACCCAGTACTTC.

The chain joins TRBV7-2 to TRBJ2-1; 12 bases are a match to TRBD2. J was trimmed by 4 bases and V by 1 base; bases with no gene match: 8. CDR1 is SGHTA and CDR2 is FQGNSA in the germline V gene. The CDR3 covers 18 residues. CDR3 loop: CASSLGLAGAIVYNEQFF. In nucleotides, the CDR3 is TGTGCCAGCAGCTTAGGACTAGCGGGAGCGATCGTTTACAATGAGCAGTTCTTC.

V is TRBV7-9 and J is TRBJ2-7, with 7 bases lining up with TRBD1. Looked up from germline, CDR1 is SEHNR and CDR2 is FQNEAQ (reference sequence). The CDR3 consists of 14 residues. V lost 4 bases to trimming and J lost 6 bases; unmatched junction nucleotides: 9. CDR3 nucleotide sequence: TGTGCCAGCAGCTCCTCCGGGACAGCAGGCGAGCAGTACTTC. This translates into CASSSSGTAGEQYF.

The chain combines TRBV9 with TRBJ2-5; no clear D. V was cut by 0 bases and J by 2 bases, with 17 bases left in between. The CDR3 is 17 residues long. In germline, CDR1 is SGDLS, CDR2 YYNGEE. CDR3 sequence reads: CASSVGGRSPNQETQYF. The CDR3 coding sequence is TGTGCCAGCAGCGTAGGAGGCAGAAGCCCTAATCAAGAGACCCAGTACTTC.

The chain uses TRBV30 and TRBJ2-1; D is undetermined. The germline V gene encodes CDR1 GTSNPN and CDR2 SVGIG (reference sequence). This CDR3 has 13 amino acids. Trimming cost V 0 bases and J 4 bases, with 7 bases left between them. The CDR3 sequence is CAWSVRTYNEQFF. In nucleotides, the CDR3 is TGTGCCTGGAGTGTACGAACTTACAATGAGCAGTTCTTC.

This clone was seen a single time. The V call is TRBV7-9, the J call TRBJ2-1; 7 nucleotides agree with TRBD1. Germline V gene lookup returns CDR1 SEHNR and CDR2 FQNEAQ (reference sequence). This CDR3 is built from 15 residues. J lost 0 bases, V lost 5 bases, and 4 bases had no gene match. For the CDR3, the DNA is TGTGCCAGCAGCCTATCAGGGGGCTCCTACAATGAGCAGTTCTTC. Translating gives CASSLSGGSYNEQFF.

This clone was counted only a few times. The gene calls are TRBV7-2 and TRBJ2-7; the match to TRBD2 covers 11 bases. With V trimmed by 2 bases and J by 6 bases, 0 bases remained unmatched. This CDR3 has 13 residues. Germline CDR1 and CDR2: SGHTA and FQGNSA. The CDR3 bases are TGTGCCAGCAGCTTACTAGCGGGAGGCGAGCAGTACTTC. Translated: CASSLLAGGEQYF. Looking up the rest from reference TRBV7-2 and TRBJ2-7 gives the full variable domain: GAGVSQSPSNKVTEKGKDVELRCDPISGHTALYWYRQSLGQGLEFLIYFQGNSAPDKSGLPSDRFSAERTGGSVSTLTIQRTQQEDSAVYLCASSLLAGGEQYFGPGTRLTVT.

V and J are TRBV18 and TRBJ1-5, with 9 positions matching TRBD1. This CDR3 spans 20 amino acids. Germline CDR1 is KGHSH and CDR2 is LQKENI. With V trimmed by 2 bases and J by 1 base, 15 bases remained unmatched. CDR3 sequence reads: CASSPGYTDRGDVSNQPQHF. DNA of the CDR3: TGTGCCAGCTCACCAGGATATACGGACAGGGGTGATGTGAGCAATCAGCCCCAGCATTTT.

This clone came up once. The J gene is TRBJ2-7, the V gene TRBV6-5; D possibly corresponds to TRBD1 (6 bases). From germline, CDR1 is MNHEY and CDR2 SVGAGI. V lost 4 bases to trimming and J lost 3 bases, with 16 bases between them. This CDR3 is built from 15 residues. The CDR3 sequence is CASSSNRDTFYEQYF. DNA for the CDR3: TGTGCCAGCAGTTCTAACCGGGACACTTTCTACGAGCAGTACTTC.

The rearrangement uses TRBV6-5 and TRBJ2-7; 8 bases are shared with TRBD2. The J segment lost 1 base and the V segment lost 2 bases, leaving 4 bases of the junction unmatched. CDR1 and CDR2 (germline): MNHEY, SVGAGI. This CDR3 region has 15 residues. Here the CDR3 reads CASSYLGGESYEQYF. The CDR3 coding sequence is TGTGCCAGCAGTTACCTCGGGGGGGAGTCCTACGAGCAGTACTTC.

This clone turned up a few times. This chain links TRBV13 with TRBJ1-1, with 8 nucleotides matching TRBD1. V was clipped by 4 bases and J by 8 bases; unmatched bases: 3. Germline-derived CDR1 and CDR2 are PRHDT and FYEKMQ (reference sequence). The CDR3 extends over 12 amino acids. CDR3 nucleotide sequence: TGTGCCAGCAGCTCCCGGACAGGGGAAGCTTTCTTT. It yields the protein CASSSRTGEAFF.